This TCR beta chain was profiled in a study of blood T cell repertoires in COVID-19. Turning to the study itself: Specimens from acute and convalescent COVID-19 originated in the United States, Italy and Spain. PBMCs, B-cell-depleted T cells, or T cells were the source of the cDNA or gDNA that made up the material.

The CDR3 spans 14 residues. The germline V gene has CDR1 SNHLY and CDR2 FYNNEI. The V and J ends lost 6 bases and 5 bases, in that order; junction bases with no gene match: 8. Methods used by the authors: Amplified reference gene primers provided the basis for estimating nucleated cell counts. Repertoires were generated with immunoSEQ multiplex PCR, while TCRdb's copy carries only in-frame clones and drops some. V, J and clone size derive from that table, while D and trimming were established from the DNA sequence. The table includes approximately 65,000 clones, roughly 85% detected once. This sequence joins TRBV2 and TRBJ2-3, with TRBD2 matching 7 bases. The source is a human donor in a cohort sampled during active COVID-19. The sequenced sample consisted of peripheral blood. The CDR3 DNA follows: TGTGCCAGCAGCCTGGAGGGAGGGGTAGATACGCAGTATTTT. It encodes CASSLEGGVDTQYF.